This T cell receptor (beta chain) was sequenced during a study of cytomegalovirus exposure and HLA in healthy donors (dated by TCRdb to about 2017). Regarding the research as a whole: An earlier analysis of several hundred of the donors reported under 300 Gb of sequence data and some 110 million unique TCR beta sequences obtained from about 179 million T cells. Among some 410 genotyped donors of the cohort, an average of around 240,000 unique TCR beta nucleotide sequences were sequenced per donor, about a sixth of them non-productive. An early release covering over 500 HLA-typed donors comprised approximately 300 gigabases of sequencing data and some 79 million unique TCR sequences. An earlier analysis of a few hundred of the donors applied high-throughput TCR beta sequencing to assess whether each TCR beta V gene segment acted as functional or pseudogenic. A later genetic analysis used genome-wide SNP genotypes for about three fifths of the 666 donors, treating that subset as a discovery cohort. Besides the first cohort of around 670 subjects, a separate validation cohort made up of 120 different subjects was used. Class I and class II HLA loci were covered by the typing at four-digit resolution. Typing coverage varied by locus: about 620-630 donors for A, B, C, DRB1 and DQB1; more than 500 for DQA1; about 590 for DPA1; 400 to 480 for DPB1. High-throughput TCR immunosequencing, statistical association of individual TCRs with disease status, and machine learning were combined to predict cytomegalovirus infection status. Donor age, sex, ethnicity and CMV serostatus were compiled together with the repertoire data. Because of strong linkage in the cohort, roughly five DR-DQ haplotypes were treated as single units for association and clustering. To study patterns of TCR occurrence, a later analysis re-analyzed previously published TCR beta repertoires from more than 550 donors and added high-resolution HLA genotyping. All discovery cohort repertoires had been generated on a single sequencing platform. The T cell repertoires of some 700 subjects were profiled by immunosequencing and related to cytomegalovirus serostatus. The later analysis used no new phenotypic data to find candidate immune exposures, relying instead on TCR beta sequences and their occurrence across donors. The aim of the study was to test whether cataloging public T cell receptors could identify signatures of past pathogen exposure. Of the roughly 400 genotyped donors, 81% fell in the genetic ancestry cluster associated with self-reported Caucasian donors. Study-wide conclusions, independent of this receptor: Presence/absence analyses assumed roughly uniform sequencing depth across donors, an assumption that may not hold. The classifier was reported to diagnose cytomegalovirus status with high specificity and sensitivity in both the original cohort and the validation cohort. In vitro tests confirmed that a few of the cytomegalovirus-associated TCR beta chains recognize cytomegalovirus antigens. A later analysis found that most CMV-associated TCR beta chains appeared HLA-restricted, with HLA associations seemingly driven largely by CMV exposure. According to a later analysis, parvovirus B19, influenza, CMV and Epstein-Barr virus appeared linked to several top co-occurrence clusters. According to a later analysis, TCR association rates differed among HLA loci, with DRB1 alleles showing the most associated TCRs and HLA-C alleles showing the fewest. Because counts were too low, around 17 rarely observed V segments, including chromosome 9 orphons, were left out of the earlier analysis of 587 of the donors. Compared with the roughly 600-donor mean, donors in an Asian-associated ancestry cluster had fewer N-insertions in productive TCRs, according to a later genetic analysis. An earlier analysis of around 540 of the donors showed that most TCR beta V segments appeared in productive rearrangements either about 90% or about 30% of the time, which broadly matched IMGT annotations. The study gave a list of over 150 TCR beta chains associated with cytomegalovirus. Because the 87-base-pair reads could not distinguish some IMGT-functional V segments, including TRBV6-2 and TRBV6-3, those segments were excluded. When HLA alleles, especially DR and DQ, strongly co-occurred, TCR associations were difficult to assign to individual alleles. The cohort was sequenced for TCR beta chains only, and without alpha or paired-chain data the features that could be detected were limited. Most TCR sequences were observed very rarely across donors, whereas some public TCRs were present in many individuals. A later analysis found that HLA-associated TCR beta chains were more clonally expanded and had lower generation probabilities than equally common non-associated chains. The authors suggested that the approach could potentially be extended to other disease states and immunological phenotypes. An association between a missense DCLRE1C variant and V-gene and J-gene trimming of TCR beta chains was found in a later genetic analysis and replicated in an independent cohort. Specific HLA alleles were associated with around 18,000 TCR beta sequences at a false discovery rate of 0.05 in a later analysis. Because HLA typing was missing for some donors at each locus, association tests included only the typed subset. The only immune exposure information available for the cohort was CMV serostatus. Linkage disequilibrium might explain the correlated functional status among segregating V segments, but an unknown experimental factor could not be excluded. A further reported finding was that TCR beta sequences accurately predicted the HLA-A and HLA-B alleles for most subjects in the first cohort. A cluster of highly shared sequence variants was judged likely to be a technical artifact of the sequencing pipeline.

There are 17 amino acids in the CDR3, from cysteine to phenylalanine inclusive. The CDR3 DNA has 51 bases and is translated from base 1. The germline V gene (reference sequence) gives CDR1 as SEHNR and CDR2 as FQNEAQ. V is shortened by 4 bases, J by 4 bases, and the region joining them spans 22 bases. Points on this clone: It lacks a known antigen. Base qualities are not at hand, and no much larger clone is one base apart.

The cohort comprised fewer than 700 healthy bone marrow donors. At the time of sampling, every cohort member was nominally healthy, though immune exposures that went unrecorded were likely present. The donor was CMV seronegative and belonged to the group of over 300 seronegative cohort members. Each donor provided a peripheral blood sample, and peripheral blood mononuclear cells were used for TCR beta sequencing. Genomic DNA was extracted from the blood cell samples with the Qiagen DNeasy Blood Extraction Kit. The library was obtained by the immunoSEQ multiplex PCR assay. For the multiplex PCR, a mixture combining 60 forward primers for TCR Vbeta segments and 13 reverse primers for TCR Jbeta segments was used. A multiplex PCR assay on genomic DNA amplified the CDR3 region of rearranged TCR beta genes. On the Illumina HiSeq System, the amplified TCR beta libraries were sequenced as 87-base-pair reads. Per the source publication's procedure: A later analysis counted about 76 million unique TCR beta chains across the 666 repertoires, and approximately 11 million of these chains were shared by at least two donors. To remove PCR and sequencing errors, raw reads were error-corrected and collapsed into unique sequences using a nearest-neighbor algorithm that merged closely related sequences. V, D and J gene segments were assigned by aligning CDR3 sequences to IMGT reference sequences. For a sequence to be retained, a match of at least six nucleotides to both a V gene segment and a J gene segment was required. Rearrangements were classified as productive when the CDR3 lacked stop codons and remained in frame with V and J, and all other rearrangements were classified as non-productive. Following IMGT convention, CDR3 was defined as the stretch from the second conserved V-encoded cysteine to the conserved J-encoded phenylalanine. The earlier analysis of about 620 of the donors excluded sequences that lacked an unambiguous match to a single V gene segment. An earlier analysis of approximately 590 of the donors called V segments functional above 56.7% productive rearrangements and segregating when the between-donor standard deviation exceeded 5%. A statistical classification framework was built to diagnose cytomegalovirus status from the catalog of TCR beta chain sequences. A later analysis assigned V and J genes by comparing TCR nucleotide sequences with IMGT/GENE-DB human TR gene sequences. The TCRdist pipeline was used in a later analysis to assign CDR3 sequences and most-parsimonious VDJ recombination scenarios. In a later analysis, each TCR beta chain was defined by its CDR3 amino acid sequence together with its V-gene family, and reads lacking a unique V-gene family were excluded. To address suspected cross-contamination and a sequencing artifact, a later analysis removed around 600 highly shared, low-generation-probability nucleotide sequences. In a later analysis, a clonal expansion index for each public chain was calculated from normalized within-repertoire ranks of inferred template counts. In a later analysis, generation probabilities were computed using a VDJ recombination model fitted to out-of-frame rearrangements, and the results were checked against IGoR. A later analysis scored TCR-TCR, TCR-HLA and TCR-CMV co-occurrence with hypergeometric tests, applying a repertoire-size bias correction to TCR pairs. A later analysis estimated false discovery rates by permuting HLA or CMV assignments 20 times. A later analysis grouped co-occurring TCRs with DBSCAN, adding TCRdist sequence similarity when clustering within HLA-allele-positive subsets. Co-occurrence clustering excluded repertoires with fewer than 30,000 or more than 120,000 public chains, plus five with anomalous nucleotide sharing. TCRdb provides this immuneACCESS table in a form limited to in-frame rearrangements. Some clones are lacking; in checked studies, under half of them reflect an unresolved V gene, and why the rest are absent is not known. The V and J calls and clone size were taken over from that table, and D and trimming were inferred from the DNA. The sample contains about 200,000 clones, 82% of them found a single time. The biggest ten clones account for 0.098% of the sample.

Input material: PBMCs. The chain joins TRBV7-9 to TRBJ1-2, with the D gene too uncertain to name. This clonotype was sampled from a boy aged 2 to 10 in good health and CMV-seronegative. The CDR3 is CASSSPSLLGRPYGYTF. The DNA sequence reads TGTGCCAGCAGCTCCCCATCCCTCTTGGGCAGGCCCTATGGCTACACCTTC. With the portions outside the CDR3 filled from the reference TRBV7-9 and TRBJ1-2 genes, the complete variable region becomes DTGVSQNPRHKITKRGQNVTFRCDPISEHNRLYWYRQTLGQGPEFLTYFQNEAQLEKSRLLSDRFSAERPKGSFSTLEIQRTEQGDSAMYLCASSSPSLLGRPYGYTFGSGTRLTVV.